This TCR beta chain was observed in a study of blood T cell repertoires in COVID-19. Study-wide background: Italy, Spain and the United States were the sources of the convalescent and acute COVID-19 samples.

Sequenced by immunoSEQ multiplex PCR; TCRdb stores in-frame clones only, minus some. The table lists approximately 230,000 clones, 80% to 90% of them singletons. The CDR3 is 14 amino acids. Trimming took 4 bases from V and 5 from J, leaving 14 bases between them. Germline CDR1 and CDR2: SGHDN and FVKESK. The clonotype was recovered from a man between 25 and 39 years old who had recovered from COVID-19. Sequencing was carried out using peripheral blood. The chain uses TRBV14 and TRBJ1-2; tentative D call: TRBD1 (5 bases). This chain's CDR3 is CASSRSRAGYGYTF. CDR3 DNA sequence: TGTGCCAGCAGCCGGAGCAGGGCGGGGTATGGCTACACCTTC.